This TCR beta chain was retrieved from a study of technical replicates of blood from several donors. The germline CDR1 and CDR2 sequences are SEHNR and FQNEAQ (reference sequence). V was pared by 5 bases and J by 5 bases, with 16 bases between. This CDR3 spans 14 amino acids. This table comes from immunoSEQ multiplex PCR, and its TCRdb copy is limited to in-frame clones, with some not included. The table has about 73,000 clones, 90% to 95% seen once. J is TRBJ2-7 and V is TRBV7-9; TRBD1 might be the D (6 bases). Sequencing used PBMCs. This sequence originates from a human donor in good health. Some clones in this sample may be carry-over from other donors' samples. CDR3 amino acids: CASSRGQGRNEQYF. The CDR3 DNA reads TGTGCCAGCAGCCGAGGCCAGGGGCGGAACGAGCAGTACTTC.